A selection of T cell receptor beta chains follows, all from one sample in a study of a mutant IDH1 vaccine in newly diagnosed glioma. Antigens for these TCRs are unknown. Assay used: immunoSEQ multiplex PCR; TCRdb lists only in-frame clones, some missing. This sample yields 45,000 to 65,000 clones, of which about 91% are seen a single time; under 2.5% belongs to the top ten. This specimen consisted of PBMCs, obtained from a glioma patient whose treatment included an IDH1 peptide vaccine. The source is a man in his fifties with glioma. Both conserved end residues are part of each CDR3. The D gene is left open where the match is weak.

v_gene: TRBV4-1; j_gene: TRBJ2-5; len: 15; d_gene: -; CDR3aa: CASSSREDRTLTQYF; CDR3nt: TGCGCCAGCAGCAGTCGGGAGGACAGGACCCTGACCCAGTACTTC
v_gene: TRBV30; j_gene: TRBJ1-5; len: 13; d_gene: -; CDR3aa: CAWRAQVGQPQHF; CDR3nt: TGTGCCTGGAGGGCACAGGTCGGTCAGCCCCAGCATTTT
v_gene: TRBV5-6; j_gene: TRBJ2-2; len: 17; d_gene: -; CDR3aa: CASSPDPDSLLSGELFF; CDR3nt: TGTGCCAGCAGCCCCGATCCGGACAGCCTTTTGTCCGGGGAGCTGTTTTTT
v_gene: TRBV28; j_gene: TRBJ1-2; len: 13; d_gene: TRBD1; CDR3aa: CASRLNRGQGYTF; CDR3nt: TGTGCCAGCAGGTTAAACAGGGGGCAAGGCTACACCTTC
v_gene: TRBV28; j_gene: TRBJ1-4; len: 13; d_gene: TRBD1; CDR3aa: CASLRGLGEKLFF; CDR3nt: TGTGCCAGTCTCAGGGGGCTAGGCGAAAAACTGTTTTTT
v_gene: TRBV19; j_gene: TRBJ1-6; len: 15; d_gene: -; CDR3aa: CASSPTGTGSGPLHF; CDR3nt: TGTGCCAGTAGTCCAACCGGGACGGGCTCAGGTCCCCTCCACTTT
v_gene: TRBV29-1; j_gene: TRBJ1-1; len: 14; d_gene: TRBD1; CDR3aa: CSAGGRDRGTEAFF; CDR3nt: TGCAGCGCCGGGGGCCGGGACAGGGGCACTGAAGCTTTCTTT
v_gene: TRBV6-5; j_gene: TRBJ1-5; len: 14; d_gene: TRBD1; CDR3aa: CASSYATGHQPQHF; CDR3nt: TGTGCCAGCAGTTACGCGACAGGGCATCAGCCCCAGCATTTT
v_gene: TRBV6-1; j_gene: TRBJ2-7; len: 12; d_gene: -; CDR3aa: CASSERGNEQYF; CDR3nt: TGTGCCAGCAGTGAAAGGGGGAACGAGCAGTACTTC
v_gene: TRBV5-1; j_gene: TRBJ1-1; len: 14; d_gene: -; CDR3aa: CASSLSPGGTEAFF; CDR3nt: TGCGCCAGCAGCTTGTCCCCCGGAGGGACTGAAGCTTTCTTT